This T cell receptor beta chain stems from a study of blood T cell repertoires in COVID-19. The wider study: Spain, Italy and the United States supplied samples that represented acute and convalescent COVID-19. T cells, B-cell-depleted T cells, or PBMCs supplied cDNA or gDNA.

Original processing methods: Reference gene primer amplification in the assay estimated nucleated cell counts. Assay: immunoSEQ multiplex PCR; the TCRdb copy retains only in-frame clones and omits some. V, J and clone size reflect that table, while D and trimming were determined from the DNA. The sample records 150,000 or so clones, approximately 83% being singletons. Deletions cut 2 bases from V and 0 bases from J, with 14 bases between. CDR1 and CDR2 from the germline V gene are MGHRA and YSYEKL. CDR3 length: 17 residues. This clone occurred a few times. The receptor comes from a woman older than 75 with acute or convalescent COVID-19. Material: peripheral blood. This chain uses TRBV4-1 with TRBJ1-3, with D unclear. The CDR3 DNA follows: TGCGCCAGCAGCCAATCCCCCTCAACATACTCTGGAAACACCATATATTTT. Its protein is CASSQSPSTYSGNTIYF.